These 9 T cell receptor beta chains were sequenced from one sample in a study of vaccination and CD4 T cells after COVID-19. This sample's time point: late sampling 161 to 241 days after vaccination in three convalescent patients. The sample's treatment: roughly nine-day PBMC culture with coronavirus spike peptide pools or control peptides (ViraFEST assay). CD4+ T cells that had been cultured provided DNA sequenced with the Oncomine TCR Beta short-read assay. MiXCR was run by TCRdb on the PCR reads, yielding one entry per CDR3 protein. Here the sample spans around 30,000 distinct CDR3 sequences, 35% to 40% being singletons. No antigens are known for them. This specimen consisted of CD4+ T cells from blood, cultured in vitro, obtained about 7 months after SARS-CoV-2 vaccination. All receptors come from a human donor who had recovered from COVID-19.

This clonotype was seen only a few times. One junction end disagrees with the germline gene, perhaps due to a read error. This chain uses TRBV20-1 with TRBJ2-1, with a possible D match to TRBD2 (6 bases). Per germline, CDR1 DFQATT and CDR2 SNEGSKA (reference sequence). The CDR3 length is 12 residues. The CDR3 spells CSASGNLASAPF. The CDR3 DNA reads TGCAGTGCATCAGGGAATCTAGCGTCAGCCCCATTC.

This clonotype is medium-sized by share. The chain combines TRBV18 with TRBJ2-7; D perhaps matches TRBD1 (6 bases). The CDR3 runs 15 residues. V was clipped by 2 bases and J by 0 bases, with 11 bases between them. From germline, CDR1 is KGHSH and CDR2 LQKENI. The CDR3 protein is CASSPGTGSSYEQYF. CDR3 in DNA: TGTGCCAGCTCACCAGGAACAGGGAGCTCCTACGAGCAGTACTTC.

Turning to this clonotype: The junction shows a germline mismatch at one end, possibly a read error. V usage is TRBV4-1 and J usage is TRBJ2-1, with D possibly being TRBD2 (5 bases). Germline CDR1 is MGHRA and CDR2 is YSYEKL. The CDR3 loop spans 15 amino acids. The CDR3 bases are TGCGCCAGCAGGCAAGACGAGCGGACTTACAATGAGCAGTTCTTC. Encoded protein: CASRQDERTYNEQFF.

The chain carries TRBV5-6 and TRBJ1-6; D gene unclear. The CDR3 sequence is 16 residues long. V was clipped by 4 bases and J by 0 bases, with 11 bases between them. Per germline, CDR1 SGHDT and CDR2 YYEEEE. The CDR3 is CASSRARSSYNSPLHF. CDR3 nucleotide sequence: TGTGCCAGCAGCCGGGCCCGAAGCTCCTATAATTCACCCCTCCACTTT.

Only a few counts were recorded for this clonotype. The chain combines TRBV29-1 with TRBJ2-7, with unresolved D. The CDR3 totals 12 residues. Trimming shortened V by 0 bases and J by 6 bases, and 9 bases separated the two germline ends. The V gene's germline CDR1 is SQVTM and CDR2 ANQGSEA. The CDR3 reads CSVEDQTTEQYF. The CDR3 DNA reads TGCAGCGTTGAAGATCAGACAACCGAGCAGTACTTC.

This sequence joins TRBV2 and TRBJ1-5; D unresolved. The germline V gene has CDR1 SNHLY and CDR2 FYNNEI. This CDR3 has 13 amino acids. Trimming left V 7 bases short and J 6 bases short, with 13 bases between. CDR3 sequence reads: CASNWEVTQPQHF. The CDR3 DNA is TGTGCCAGCAATTGGGAGGTGACTCAGCCCCAGCATTTT.

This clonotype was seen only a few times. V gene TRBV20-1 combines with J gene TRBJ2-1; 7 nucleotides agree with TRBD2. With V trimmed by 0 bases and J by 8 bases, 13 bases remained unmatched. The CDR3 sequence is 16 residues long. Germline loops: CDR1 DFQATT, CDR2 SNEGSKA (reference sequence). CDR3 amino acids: CSARDLRTRPPYEQFF. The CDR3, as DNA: TGCAGTGCTAGAGATCTAAGGACTAGGCCGCCCTATGAGCAGTTCTTC.

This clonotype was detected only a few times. The CDR3: CASMSGVDTQYF. The CDR3 DNA is TGTGCCAGCATGTCAGGGGTGGATACGCAGTATTTT. V gene TRBV7-9 combines with J gene TRBJ2-3; the D gene is possibly TRBD1 (6 bases). This CDR3 has 12 amino acids. Per germline, CDR1 SEHNR and CDR2 FQNEAQ (reference sequence). V gave up 7 bases and J gave up 6 bases, with 11 bases separating them. Full variable domain (outside the CDR3, taken from reference TRBV7-9 and TRBJ2-3): DTGVSQNPRHKITKRGQNVTFRCDPISEHNRLYWYRQTLGQGPEFLTYFQNEAQLEKSRLLSDRFSAERPKGSFSTLEIQRTEQGDSAMYLCASMSGVDTQYFGPGTRLTVL.

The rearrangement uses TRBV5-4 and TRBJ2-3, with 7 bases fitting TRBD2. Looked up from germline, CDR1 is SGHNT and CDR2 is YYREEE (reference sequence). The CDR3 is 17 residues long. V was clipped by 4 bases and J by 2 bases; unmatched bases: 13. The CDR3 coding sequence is TGTGCCAGCAGCCTACCCCCGCCAGCGGGACCCACAGATACGCAGTATTTT. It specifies CASSLPPPAGPTDTQYF. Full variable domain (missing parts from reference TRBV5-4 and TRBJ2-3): ETGVTQSPTHLIKTRGQQVTLRCSSQSGHNTVSWYQQALGQGPQFIFQYYREEENGRGNFPPRFSGLQFPNYSSELNVNALELDDSALYLCASSLPPPAGPTDTQYFGPGTRLTVL.